One and the same sample provided the 12 T cell receptor beta chains below, sequenced in a study of CD8 T cells in Susac syndrome. Random hexamers primed reverse transcription of about 0.5 to 1 ug RNA. TCRdb reanalysed the immunoSEQ multiplex PCR reads using MiXCR and keeps one entry per CDR3 protein. The sample holds fewer than 350,000 distinct CDR3 sequences, about 82% seen once. Material: CD8+ T cells from PBMCs. The receptors derive from a human donor with multiple sclerosis.

This clonotype was observed a few times. V gene TRBV7-6 combines with J gene TRBJ2-1, with 11 bases fitting TRBD2. V shed 2 bases, J shed 8 bases, and the junction held 5 bases outside the gene matches. Germline values: CDR1 SGHVS, CDR2 FNYEAQ. The CDR3 extends over 15 amino acids. As DNA, the CDR3 is TGTGCCAGCAGCTTAAATAGCGGGAGGGTATATGAGCAGTTCTTC. It codes for CASSLNSGRVYEQFF.

This clonotype was counted a single time. This chain connects TRBV18 to TRBJ2-7; D possibly corresponds to TRBD2 (5 bases). Per the germline V gene, CDR1 is KGHSH and CDR2 is LQKENI. Trimming shortened V by 2 bases and J by 7 bases, and 21 bases separated the two germline ends. The CDR3 has 16 amino acids. CDR3 sequence reads: CASSPSLADYIMEQYF. The CDR3, as DNA: TGTGCCAGCTCACCATCCCTAGCCGACTACATCATGGAGCAGTACTTC.

The chain uses TRBV28 and TRBJ2-1; TRBD1 aligns across 9 bases. V lost 1 base to trimming and J lost 4 bases; unmatched junction nucleotides: 5. Looked up from germline, CDR1 is MDHEN and CDR2 is SYDVKM. The CDR3 has 16 residues. The CDR3, as DNA: TGTGCCAGCAGTTTATATAGACAGGGGGTTTACAATGAGCAGTTCTTC. This translates into CASSLYRQGVYNEQFF.

The chain recombines TRBV27 with TRBJ1-2, with D possibly being TRBD1 (5 bases). V lost 6 bases, J lost 5 bases, and 16 bases lay in between. The CDR3 spans 14 residues. Germline V gene lookup returns CDR1 MNHEY and CDR2 SMNVEV (reference sequence). CDR3 sequence (DNA): TGTGCCAGCAGGGAAAATCAAAGGGGTTATGGCTACACCTTC. Translated: CASRENQRGYGYTF.

This chain links TRBV5-4 with TRBJ2-2; the D gene could be TRBD1 or TRBD2 (5 bases each). Trimming took 3 bases from V and 4 from J, leaving 22 bases between them. This CDR3 contains 18 residues. Germline assignment: CDR1 SGHNT and CDR2 YYREEE (reference sequence). DNA of the CDR3: TGTGCCAGCAGCTCTCTCCCGGGGCTGTTCCTCTTCACCGGGGAGCTGTTTTTT. It is translated as CASSSLPGLFLFTGELFF.

The chain is built from TRBV2 and TRBJ2-2; perhaps TRBD2 as D (6 bases). The CDR3 loop spans 15 amino acids. Trimming stripped 1 base from V and 2 bases from J, with 8 bases between. The germline V gene encodes CDR1 SNHLY and CDR2 FYNNEI. The CDR3 nucleotides read TGTGCCAGCAGTGAAGTCGGGGGTAACACCGGGGAGCTGTTTTTT. Translated: CASSEVGGNTGELFF. The full variable domain, its missing parts supplied by reference TRBV2 and TRBJ2-2, is EPEVTQTPSHQVTQMGQEVILRCVPISNHLYFYWYRQILGQKVEFLVSFYNNEISEKSEIFDDQFSVERPDGSNFTLKIRSTKLEDSAMYFCASSEVGGNTGELFFGEGSRLTVL.

This chain connects TRBV28 to TRBJ1-1; the match to TRBD1 covers 8 bases. There are 13 residues in the CDR3. V shed 6 bases and J 5 bases; nucleotides not matched to a gene: 5. Looked up from germline, CDR1 is MDHEN and CDR2 is SYDVKM. CDR3 coding DNA: TGTGCCAGCAGCCCAGGGGGCTGGACTGAAGCTTTCTTT. It translates to CASSPGGWTEAFF. Based on the CDR3 plus reference TRBV28 and TRBJ1-1, the full variable domain is DVKVTQSSRYLVKRTGEKVFLECVQDMDHENMFWYRQDPGLGLRLIYFSYDVKMKEKGDIPEGYSVSREKKERFSLILESASTNQTSMYLCASSPGGWTEAFFGQGTRLTVV.

The chain has TRBV20-1 and TRBJ1-4, with D unresolved. Trimming took 0 bases from V and 0 from J, leaving 17 bases between them. This CDR3 has 18 amino acids. Per the germline V gene, CDR1 is DFQATT and CDR2 is SNEGSKA (reference sequence). CDR3 in amino acids: CSARDQPEKAPTNEKLFF. In DNA form, the CDR3 reads TGCAGTGCTAGAGATCAGCCAGAAAAAGCCCCAACTAATGAAAAACTGTTTTTT.

In DNA, the CDR3 is TGCGCCAGCGCCGGGACAGGGGCCGACGAGCAGTACTTC. Protein: CASAGTGADEQYF. The chain is built from TRBV5-1 and TRBJ2-7; 10 bases match TRBD1. The CDR3 length is 13 residues. After removal of 7 bases from V and 5 bases from J, the junction contained 6 bases not matched to a gene. The germline V gene encodes CDR1 SGHRS and CDR2 YFSETQ.

The chain has TRBV6-5 and TRBJ2-1; D is possibly TRBD2 (6 bases). The germline V gene has CDR1 MNHEY and CDR2 SVGAGI. V lost 2 bases to trimming and J lost 4 bases, with 9 bases between them. This CDR3 is built from 14 residues. DNA for the CDR3: TGTGCCAGCAGTTACGGGACTCCATACAATGAGCAGTTCTTC. It codes for CASSYGTPYNEQFF.

This clonotype was counted only a few times. The chain links TRBV12-3 or TRBV12-4 to TRBJ2-7; D remains ambiguous. This CDR3 is built from 13 residues. V lost 1 base to trimming and J lost 0 bases, with 4 bases between them. DNA for the CDR3: TGTGCCAGCAGTTTAGAGAGCTCCTACGAGCAGTACTTC. It specifies CASSLESSYEQYF.

The rearrangement uses TRBV7-9 and TRBJ2-3; TRBD2 agrees at 9 bases. The trim removed 6 bases at V and 6 bases at J, leaving 10 bases unmatched. Germline V CDR1 and CDR2: SEHNR, FQNEAQ (reference sequence). CDR3 length: 15 residues. CDR3 coding DNA: TGTGCCAGCAGTCCCCCCCTAGCGGGGATGGATACGCAGTATTTT. As protein: CASSPPLAGMDTQYF.